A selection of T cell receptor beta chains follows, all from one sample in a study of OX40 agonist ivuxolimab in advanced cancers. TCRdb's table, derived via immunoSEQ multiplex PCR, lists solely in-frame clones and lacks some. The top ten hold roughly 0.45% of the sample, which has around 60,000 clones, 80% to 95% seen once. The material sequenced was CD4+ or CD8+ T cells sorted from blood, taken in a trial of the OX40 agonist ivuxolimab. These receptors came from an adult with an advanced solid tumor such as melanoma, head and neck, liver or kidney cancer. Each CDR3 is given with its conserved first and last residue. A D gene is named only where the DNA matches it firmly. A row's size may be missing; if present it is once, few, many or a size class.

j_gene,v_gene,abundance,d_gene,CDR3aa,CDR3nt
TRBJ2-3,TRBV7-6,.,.,CASSSRGGADTQYF,TGTGCCAGCAGCTCCAGGGGTGGGGCAGATACGCAGTATTTT
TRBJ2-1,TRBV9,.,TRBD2,CASSADDPGLASYNEQFF,TGTGCCAGCAGCGCAGACGACCCGGGACTAGCCTCCTACAATGAGCAGTTCTTC
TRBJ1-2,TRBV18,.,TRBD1,CASSPNGGQKEGYTF,TGTGCCAGCTCACCAAATGGGGGACAGAAAGAGGGCTACACCTTC
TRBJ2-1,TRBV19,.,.,CASSMWGAGNNEQFF,TGTGCCAGTAGTATGTGGGGGGCCGGTAACAATGAGCAGTTCTTC
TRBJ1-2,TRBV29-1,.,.,CSASYGGRYGYTF,TGCAGCGCTTCGTACGGAGGGCGGTATGGCTACACCTTC
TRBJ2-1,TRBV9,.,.,CASSVDPYNEQFF,TGTGCCAGCAGCGTAGACCCCTACAATGAGCAGTTCTTC
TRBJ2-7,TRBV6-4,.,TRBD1,CASSESRDSYEQYF,TGTGCCAGCAGTGAGTCCCGGGACAGCTACGAGCAGTACTTC
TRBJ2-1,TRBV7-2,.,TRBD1,CASSFILDRNNEQFF,TGTGCCAGCAGCTTTATATTGGACAGGAACAATGAGCAGTTCTTC
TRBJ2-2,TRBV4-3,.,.,CASSQEPGRTGELFF,TGCGCCAGCAGCCAAGAACCAGGGCGGACCGGGGAGCTGTTTTTT
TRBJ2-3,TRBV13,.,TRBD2,CASSLSPLAGKADTQYF,TGTGCCAGCAGCTTATCGCCACTAGCGGGTAAGGCAGATACGCAGTATTTT
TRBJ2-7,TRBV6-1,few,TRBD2,CASSGLAHGASYEQYF,TGTGCCAGCAGTGGACTAGCCCATGGGGCCTCCTACGAGCAGTACTTC
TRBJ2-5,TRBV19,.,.,CASSIRTASREQYF,TGTGCCAGTAGTATAAGGACTGCTAGCAGGGAGCAGTACTTC
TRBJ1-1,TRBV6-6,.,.,CASSSGGTEAFF,TGTGCCAGCAGTTCCGGGGGGACTGAAGCTTTCTTT
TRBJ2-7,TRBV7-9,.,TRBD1,CASSRLRDRVGEQYF,TGTGCCAGCAGCCGGCTCCGGGACAGGGTGGGCGAGCAGTACTTC
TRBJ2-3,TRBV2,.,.,CASSELPSTDTQYF,TGTGCCAGCAGTGAGCTCCCGTCGACAGATACGCAGTATTTT
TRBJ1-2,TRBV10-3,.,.,CATSQGGHSYGYTF,TGTGCCACCAGCCAAGGGGGGCACAGCTATGGCTACACCTTC
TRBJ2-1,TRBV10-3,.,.,CAISESGLNYNEQFF,TGTGCCATCAGTGAGTCAGGGCTGAACTACAATGAGCAGTTCTTC
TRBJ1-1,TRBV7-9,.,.,CASSLGWRENTEAFF,TGTGCCAGCAGCTTAGGTTGGCGCGAAAACACTGAAGCTTTCTTT
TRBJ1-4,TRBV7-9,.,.,CASSLDLRPTNEKLFF,TGTGCCAGCAGCCTAGACCTCCGCCCAACTAATGAAAAACTGTTTTTT
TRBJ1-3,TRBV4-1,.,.,CASSQDWGGSGNTIYF,TGCGCCAGCAGCCAAGATTGGGGGGGCTCTGGAAACACCATATATTTT
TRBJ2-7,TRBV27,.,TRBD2,CASSRLAGVHEQYF,TGTGCCAGCAGTCGACTAGCGGGAGTCCACGAGCAGTACTTC
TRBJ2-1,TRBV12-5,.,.,CASGFQYGSSYNEQFF,TGTGCTAGTGGTTTTCAATACGGGAGCTCCTACAATGAGCAGTTCTTC
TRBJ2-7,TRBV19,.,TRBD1,CASSPQGAHEQYF,TGTGCCAGTAGTCCACAGGGGGCGCACGAGCAGTACTTC
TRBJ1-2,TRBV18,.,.,CASSPPGGAF,TGTGCCAGCTCACCACCGGGGGGGGCCTTC
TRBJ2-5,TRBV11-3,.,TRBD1,CASSSGQGETQYF,TGTGCCAGCAGCTCGGGACAGGGAGAGACCCAGTACTTC
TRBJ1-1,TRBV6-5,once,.,CASRYMKNTEAFF,TGTGCCAGCAGGTACATGAAGAACACTGAAGCTTTCTTT
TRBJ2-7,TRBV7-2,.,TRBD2,CASSRGTSGFPSYEQYF,TGTGCCAGCAGCCGAGGGACTAGCGGCTTTCCCTCCTACGAGCAGTACTTC
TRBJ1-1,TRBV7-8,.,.,CASSSPNLLLRTDGMTEAFF,TGTGCCAGCAGCTCCCCTAATCTTCTTCTGCGGACGGACGGAATGACTGAAGCTTTCTTT
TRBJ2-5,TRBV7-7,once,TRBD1,CASSLAAQGVGTQYF,TGTGCCAGCAGCTTAGCCGCACAGGGGGTAGGGACCCAGTACTTC
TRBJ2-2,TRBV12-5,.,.,CASVEGNTGELFF,TGTGCTAGTGTAGAGGGGAACACCGGGGAGCTGTTTTTT
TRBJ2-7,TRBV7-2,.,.,CASSLSPDPKVYEQYF,TGTGCCAGCAGCTTATCGCCAGACCCAAAAGTGTACGAGCAGTACTTC
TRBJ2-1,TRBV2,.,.,CASSDSFGGYNEQFF,TGTGCCAGCAGTGACAGTTTCGGCGGTTACAATGAGCAGTTCTTC
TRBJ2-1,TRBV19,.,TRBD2,CASTASGNNEQFF,TGTGCCAGTACGGCTAGCGGGAATAATGAGCAGTTCTTC
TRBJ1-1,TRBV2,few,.,CASSDDTAEAFF,TGTGCCAGCAGTGATGACACGGCTGAAGCTTTCTTT
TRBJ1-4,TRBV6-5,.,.,CASSLGTTNEKLFF,TGTGCCAGCAGTCTCGGGACAACTAATGAAAAACTGTTTTTT
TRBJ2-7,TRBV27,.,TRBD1,CASSIDPRDRVSEYEQYF,TGTGCCAGCAGTATCGACCCCCGGGACAGGGTGTCGGAGTACGAGCAGTACTTC
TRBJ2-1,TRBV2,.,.,CASSEVERNEQFF,TGTGCCAGCAGTGAAGTGGAAAGGAATGAGCAGTTCTTC
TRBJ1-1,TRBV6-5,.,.,CASSYFGENTEAFF,TGTGCCAGCAGTTACTTTGGGGAGAACACTGAAGCTTTCTTT
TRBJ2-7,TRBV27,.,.,CASSLLSASNYEQYF,TGTGCCAGCAGTTTATTGTCGGCCTCGAACTACGAGCAGTACTTC
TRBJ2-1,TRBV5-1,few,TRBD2,CASSLDRTSGRHEQFF,TGCGCCAGCAGCTTGGACAGGACTAGCGGGAGACATGAGCAGTTCTTC
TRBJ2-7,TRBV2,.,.,CASSEPRAAYEQYF,TGTGCCAGCAGTGAACCGCGGGCCGCGTACGAGCAGTACTTC
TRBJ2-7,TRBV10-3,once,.,CAISESGGDEQYF,TGTGCCATCAGTGAGTCGGGCGGGGACGAGCAGTACTTC
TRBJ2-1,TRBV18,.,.,CASSPFRDTSSYNEQFF,TGTGCCAGCTCACCATTCCGGGACACAAGCTCCTACAATGAGCAGTTCTTC
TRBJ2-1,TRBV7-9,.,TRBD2,CASSFGASGNNEQFF,TGTGCCAGCAGCTTTGGGGCTAGCGGGAACAATGAGCAGTTCTTC
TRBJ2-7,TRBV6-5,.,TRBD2,CASSYSGKSDYEQYF,TGTGCCAGCAGTTACAGCGGGAAATCTGACTACGAGCAGTACTTC
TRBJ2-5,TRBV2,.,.,CATKVGQSQETQYF,TGTGCCACCAAAGTGGGGCAGTCCCAAGAGACCCAGTACTTC
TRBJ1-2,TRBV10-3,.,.,CAIRDNPNYGYTF,TGTGCCATCAGGGACAACCCTAACTATGGCTACACCTTC
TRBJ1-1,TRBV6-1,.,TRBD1,CASNLQGTNTEAFF,TGTGCCAGCAACTTACAGGGGACGAACACTGAAGCTTTCTTT